Listed here are 2 T cell receptor beta chains from one sample, sequenced in a study of cytomegalovirus exposure and HLA in healthy donors. Vbeta (60) and Jbeta (13) primers were used in the PCR. The data were produced by immunoSEQ multiplex PCR, yet TCRdb's version contains in-frame clones alone and is incomplete. The data hold 140,000 to 150,000 clones, with around a tenth observed a single time. Sequenced sample: PBMCs. These receptor sequences come from a man aged 50 to 60 in good health and CMV-seronegative.

The chain uses TRBV4-1 and TRBJ2-3; the D gene is possibly TRBD1 (6 bases). The germline V and J ends were trimmed by 7 bases and 4 bases, with 12 bases remaining between them. Germline assignment: CDR1 MGHRA and CDR2 YSYEKL. The CDR3 consists of 13 residues. CDR3 sequence: CASNNRVSDTQYF. The CDR3 DNA is TGCGCCAGCAATAACAGGGTTTCAGATACGCAGTATTTT.

The chain carries TRBV29-1 and TRBJ2-7, with unresolved D. The V and J ends lost 4 bases and 3 bases respectively, with 7 bases between them. Looked up from germline, CDR1 is SQVTM and CDR2 is ANQGSEA. This CDR3 has 11 residues. The CDR3: CSVGSSYEQYF. In nucleotides, the CDR3 is TGCAGCGTTGGCTCCAGCTACGAGCAGTACTTC.